The following is a TCR beta chain sequence with its context. Per the germline V gene, CDR1 is MNHEY and CDR2 is SVGEGT. This CDR3 comprises 14 residues. Deletions cut 7 bases from V and 6 bases from J, with 16 bases between. The source of the sample is a study of blood T cell repertoires in COVID-19. Study-level information: Whether acute or convalescent, the COVID-19 samples came from the United States, Italy and Spain.

Per the authors' pipeline: Amplification with reference gene primers provided the estimates of nucleated cell counts. Measured with immunoSEQ multiplex PCR; TCRdb has only the in-frame clones, and not every one. That table gives V, J and clone size, and the DNA gave D and trimming. The sample includes around 140,000 clones, under 90% of them seen just once. The sample was peripheral blood. The receptor's source is a human donor in a cohort sampled during active COVID-19. This chain links TRBV6-2 or TRBV6-3 with TRBJ2-1, with D perhaps TRBD1 (6 bases). CDR3 in amino acids: CASNPNRASNEQFF. CDR3 DNA sequence: TGTGCCAGCAACCCCAACAGGGCGAGCAATGAGCAGTTCTTC.